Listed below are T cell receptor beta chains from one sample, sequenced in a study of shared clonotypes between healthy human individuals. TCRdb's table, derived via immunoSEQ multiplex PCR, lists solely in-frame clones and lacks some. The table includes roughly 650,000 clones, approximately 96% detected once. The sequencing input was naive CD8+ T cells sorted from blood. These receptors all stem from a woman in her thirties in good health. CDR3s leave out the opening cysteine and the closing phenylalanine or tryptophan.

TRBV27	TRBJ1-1	ASSLSGALTEAF
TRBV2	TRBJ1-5	ASSDGQGNQPQH
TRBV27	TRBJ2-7	ASRPGTAYEQY
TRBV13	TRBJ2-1	ASSHGGLGEQF
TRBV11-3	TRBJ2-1	ASSLNLGGGDEQF
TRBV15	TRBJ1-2	ATTRTGGAGLGYGYT
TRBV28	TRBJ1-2	ASSFRGPNYGYT
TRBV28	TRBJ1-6	ASSPPGQGDSPLH
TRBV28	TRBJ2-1	ASSPRRSSYNEQF
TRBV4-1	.	ASSQGNSYEQY
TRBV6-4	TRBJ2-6	ASAPGHYGANVLT
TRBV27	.	ASSLARGLAGVDEQY
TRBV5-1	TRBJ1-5	ASSLAPRSSNQPQH
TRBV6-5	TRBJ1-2	ASRGRLTPMDYT
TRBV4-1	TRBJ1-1	ASSQGRARNVGPEAF
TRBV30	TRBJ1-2	AWSVRKSLYWYGYT
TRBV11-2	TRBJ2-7	ASSLFLGPSYEQY
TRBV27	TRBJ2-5	ASSLKQGEEEQY
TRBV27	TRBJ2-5	ASGGQETQY
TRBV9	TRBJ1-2	ASSGRTGEGGYGYT
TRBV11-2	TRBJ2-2	ASPGRTTGELF
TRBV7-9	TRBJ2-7	ASSPGLAGVEQY
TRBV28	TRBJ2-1	ASSQLRTVYNEQF
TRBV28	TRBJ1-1	ASSYPWYPLNTEAF
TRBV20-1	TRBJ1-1	SALDSKGAY
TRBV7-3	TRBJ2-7	ASSSRTFQREITPWEQY